One sample yielded the 10 T cell receptor beta chains listed below, sequenced in a study of T cell repertoires in cytomegalovirus infection. MiXCR was run by TCRdb on the reads, yielding one entry per CDR3 protein. This sample has about 920,000 distinct CDR3 sequences, with around 32% found just once. For these TCRs, the target antigens are not known. The sample consisted of cultured CD8+ T cells from PBMCs, taken from culture after CMV antigen stimulation. The receptors stem from a human donor in good health (CMV status not recorded). Some clones in this sample may be carry-over from other donors' samples.

The chain uses TRBV4-1 and TRBJ2-7; TRBD1 might be the D (6 bases). This CDR3 has 14 amino acids. From germline, CDR1 is MGHRA and CDR2 YSYEKL. V lost 1 base to trimming and J lost 2 bases, with 9 bases between them. CDR3 nucleotide sequence: TGCGCCAGCAGCCAAGGACAGGCCCCCTACGAGCAGTACTTC. Protein: CASSQGQAPYEQYF.

This clonotype was detected a few times. The chain carries TRBV4-3 and TRBJ1-5; D may be TRBD1 (6 bases). Germline CDR1 and CDR2: LGHNA and YSLEER. V dropped 0 bases and J dropped 6 bases, with 18 bases sitting between them. This CDR3 has 17 amino acids. This chain's CDR3 is CASSQDQRQGKAQPQHF. CDR3 nucleotide sequence: TGCGCCAGCAGCCAAGATCAAAGGCAGGGGAAAGCTCAGCCCCAGCATTTT.

The chain joins TRBV27 to TRBJ2-3, with 8 bases matching TRBD1. This CDR3 is 15 amino acids long. CDR1 and CDR2 (germline): MNHEY, SMNVEV (reference sequence). With 5 bases clipped from V and 5 bases from J, the junction kept 9 bases outside the gene matches. The CDR3 nucleotides are TGTGCCAGCAGTGTCCGGGCAGGGGGCAAAGATACGCAGTATTTT. Residues: CASSVRAGGKDTQYF.

This sequence joins TRBV24-1 and TRBJ2-5, with 8 bases that match TRBD1. The CDR3 covers 13 residues. The germline CDR1 and CDR2 sequences are KGHDR and SFDVKD. The trim removed 7 bases at V and 7 bases at J, leaving 7 bases unmatched. The CDR3 loop is CATRSDRAATQYF. CDR3 DNA sequence: TGTGCCACCAGATCGGACAGGGCGGCGACCCAGTACTTC.

The chain carries TRBV15 and TRBJ2-1; D is perhaps TRBD1 or TRBD2 (5 bases each). CDR3 length: 13 residues. The V end lost 5 bases, the J end lost 13 bases, and 18 bases lay between the germline ends. Germline CDR1 is LNHNV and CDR2 is YYDKDF (reference sequence). The CDR3 nucleotides read TGTGCCACCAGCTCCCGGGACGACAGACCCCAGTTCTTC. Protein product: CATSSRDDRPQFF. Supplemented by reference TRBV15 and TRBJ2-1, the full variable domain reads DAMVIQNPRYQVTQFGKPVTLSCSQTLNHNVMYWYQQKSSQAPKLLFHYYDKDFNNEADTPDNFQSRRPNTSFCFLDIRSPGLGDTAMYLCATSSRDDRPQFFGPGTRLTVL.

A few counts support this clonotype. The chain joins TRBV25-1 to TRBJ2-7, with D perhaps given as TRBD1 or TRBD2 (5 bases each). The CDR3 has 14 amino acids. V was clipped by 4 bases and J by 3 bases, with 13 bases between them. Looked up from germline, CDR1 is MGHDK and CDR2 is SYGVNS. DNA for the CDR3: TGTGCCAGCAGTGCCGGGGCCACATTCTACGAGCAGTACTTC. Translating gives CASSAGATFYEQYF.

This clonotype showed up many times. The chain uses TRBV7-9 and TRBJ1-1, with D possibly TRBD1 on 5 matching bases. The CDR3 has 16 amino acids. Germline assignment: CDR1 SEHNR and CDR2 FQNEAQ (reference sequence). Trimming cost V 6 bases and J 1 base, with 18 bases left between them. Here the CDR3 DNA reads TGTGCCAGCAGGGCAGGGCCGGTTCCTGGGAACACTGAAGCTTTCTTT. Translation: CASRAGPVPGNTEAFF.

The chain has TRBV20-1 and TRBJ2-6; the match to TRBD2 covers 11 bases. There are 17 residues in the CDR3. The V gene end was trimmed by 6 bases and the J gene end by 0 bases; junction bases not matched to a gene: 7. From germline, CDR1 is DFQATT and CDR2 SNEGSKA (reference sequence). The CDR3 coding sequence is TGCAGTGCCATGACTAGCGGGGACTACTCTGGGGCCAACGTCCTGACTTTC. This encodes CSAMTSGDYSGANVLTF.

This chain joins TRBV4-2 and TRBJ1-3, with D hard to call. The CDR3 loop spans 21 amino acids. Looked up from germline, CDR1 is LGHNA and CDR2 is YNFKEQ. V gave up 1 base and J gave up 0 bases, with 25 bases separating them. CDR3 region: CASSQAGFAMEVTSSGNTIYF. The DNA of the CDR3 is TGTGCCAGCAGCCAAGCGGGGTTCGCAATGGAAGTCACCTCCTCTGGAAACACCATATATTTT.

V gene TRBV5-4 combines with J gene TRBJ2-1, with D tentatively TRBD1 or TRBD2 (5 bases each). V dropped 10 bases and J dropped 14 bases, with 13 bases sitting between them. Germline-derived CDR1 and CDR2 are SGHNT and YYREEE (reference sequence). This CDR3 is built from 9 residues. The CDR3 sequence is CAGRDGEFF. CDR3 nucleotides: TGTGCCGGCCGGGACGGTGAGTTCTTC.